Ten or more counts support the clone carrying this T cell receptor beta chain. Its matching antigen is unknown. The entry originates in a study of T-cell reconstitution after alpha-beta-depleted transplantation in children. Regarding the study as a whole: T-cell numbers and diversity one year post-transplant derived largely from freshly generated T cells. After transplant, at about two months, alpha-beta T cells were reportedly derived from several hundred expanded graft clones. Day-60 TCRbeta diversity that was high in some patients was derived from surviving recipient T cells and thymic progenitors.

Unique molecular identifiers were incorporated when the TCRbeta library was constructed. MiXCR, run by TCRdb on the PCR reads, gives a single entry per CDR3 protein. The table shows around 670,000 distinct CDR3 sequences, with approximately 14% occurring only once. V shed 5 bases, J shed 4 bases, and the junction held 4 bases outside the gene matches. The CDR3 has 14 residues. The germline V gene has CDR1 SGHTA and CDR2 FQGTGA. The specimen comprised PBMCs, sampled before TCRalphabeta/CD19-depleted stem cell transplant. This chain links TRBV7-3 with TRBJ2-3; the match to TRBD1 covers 9 bases. This clonotype was sampled from a girl aged 2 to 9 with congenital amegakaryocytic thrombocytopenia, due to receive a stem cell transplant. For the CDR3, the DNA is TGTGCCAGCAGCGCGGACAGGGGTGCAGATACGCAGTATTTT. Its translation: CASSADRGADTQYF. Variable domain in full (rest from reference TRBV7-3 and TRBJ2-3): GAGVSQTPSNKVTEKGKYVELRCDPISGHTALYWYRQSLGQGPEFLIYFQGTGAADDSGLPNDRFFAVRPEGSVSTLKIQRTERGDSAVYLCASSADRGADTQYFGPGTRLTVL.